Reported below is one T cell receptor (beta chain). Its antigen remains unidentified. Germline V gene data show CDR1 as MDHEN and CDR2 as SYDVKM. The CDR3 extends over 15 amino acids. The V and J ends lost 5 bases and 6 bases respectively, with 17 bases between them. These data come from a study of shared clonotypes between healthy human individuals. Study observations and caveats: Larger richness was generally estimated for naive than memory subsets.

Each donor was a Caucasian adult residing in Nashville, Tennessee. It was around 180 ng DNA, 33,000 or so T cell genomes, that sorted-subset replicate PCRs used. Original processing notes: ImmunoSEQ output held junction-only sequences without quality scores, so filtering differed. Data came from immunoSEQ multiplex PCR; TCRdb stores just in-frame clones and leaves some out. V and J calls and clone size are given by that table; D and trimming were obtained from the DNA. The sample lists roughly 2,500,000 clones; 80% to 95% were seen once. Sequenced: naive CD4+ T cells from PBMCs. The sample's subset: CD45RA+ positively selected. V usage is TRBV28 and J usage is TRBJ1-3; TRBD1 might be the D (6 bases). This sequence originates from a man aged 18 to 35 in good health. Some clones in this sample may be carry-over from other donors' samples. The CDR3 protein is CASSPPTAGENTIYF. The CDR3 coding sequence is TGTGCCAGCAGTCCTCCGACGGCAGGGGAAAACACCATATATTTT.